The sequence of this T cell receptor beta chain was determined in a study of T-cell reconstitution after alpha-beta-depleted transplantation in children. Whole-study findings and limits: The main origin of T-cell counts and diversity one year after transplant was newly produced T cells. Expanded graft clones, several hundred of them, were reportedly the source of alpha-beta T cells about two months after transplant. TCRbeta diversity was high at day 60 in some patients (a result of surviving recipient T cells and thymic progenitors).

A library of TCRbeta sequences, prepared with unique molecular identifiers, was generated. TCRdb re-derived calls from the PCR reads in MiXCR, one entry per CDR3 protein. The profile shows about 590,000 distinct CDR3 sequences, 10% to 15% of them singletons. The trim removed 4 bases at V and 7 bases at J, leaving 12 bases unmatched. Germline CDR1 reads SQVTM; CDR2 reads ANQGSEA. The CDR3 contains 15 residues. A few counts support this clonotype. Antigen: not known. The source material was PBMCs, mostly from graft donor cells, sampled 360 days after TCRalphabeta/CD19-depleted stem cell transplant. The sequence derives from a male patient between 5 and 17 years old who had a stem cell transplant for acute myeloid leukemia, so the T cells may come from the graft donor. The chain carries TRBV29-1 and TRBJ2-1; 8 nucleotides line up with TRBD2. The CDR3 loop is CSVGGAGVPRNEQFF. CDR3 nucleotide sequence: TGCAGCGTTGGGGGAGCGGGAGTTCCGCGGAATGAGCAGTTCTTC.